One and the same sample provided the 3 T cell receptor beta chains below, sequenced in a study of PD-1 blockade in classical Hodgkin lymphoma. Only in-frame clones appear in the TCRdb table, and some are missing; sequencing was by immunoSEQ multiplex PCR. The repertoire includes about 15,000 clones, over 70% of them detected once, and 35% to 40% sits in the top ten. All trial patients relapsed after autologous stem cell transplantation. The input for sequencing was peripheral blood mononuclear cells (PBMCs), taken before the second cycle of nivolumab. These receptors all stem from a human donor with classical Hodgkin lymphoma.

The chain recombines TRBV5-1 with TRBJ2-7; D unclear. Between the trimmed V and J ends, which lost 0 bases and 0 bases, there was a span of 4 bases. The CDR3 sequence is 13 residues long. The germline V gene has CDR1 SGHRS and CDR2 YFSETQ. The CDR3 nucleotides are TGCGCCAGCAGCTTGGCAGCCTCCTACGAGCAGTACTTC. Residues: CASSLAASYEQYF.

This clone showed up just a few times. The chain couples TRBV28 to TRBJ1-2, with D hard to call. There are 12 residues in the CDR3. V lost 2 bases, J lost 6 bases, and 7 bases lay in between. Germline CDR1 and CDR2: MDHEN and SYDVKM. The CDR3 region has the DNA TGTGCCAGCAGTTTACCCGGGGATGGCTACACCTTC. As protein: CASSLPGDGYTF.

The chain links TRBV6-1 to TRBJ1-1, with D unclear. Trimming stripped 1 base from V and 0 bases from J, with 9 bases between. CDR3 length: 15 residues. Germline CDR1 MNHNS, CDR2 SASEGT. The CDR3 spells CASSEVVAMNTEAFF. The CDR3 DNA reads TGTGCCAGCAGTGAAGTAGTAGCCATGAACACTGAAGCTTTCTTT.